These 32 T cell receptor beta chains originate from one sample sequenced in a study of T cells in localized non-small cell lung cancer (dated by TCRdb to 2018 to 2021). The library was built by means of the immunoSEQ multiplex PCR assay. Sourced from immuneACCESS, this table was stored by TCRdb with only in-frame sequences that have V and J called. A share of the clones is absent; for the studies checked, an unresolved V gene accounts for under half, and the remainder has no known explanation. The sample table records fewer than 40,000 clones; around 84% of these occur just once. The biggest ten clones account for 4% to 5% of the sample. Sequenced material: peripheral blood, taken before any cancer treatment. The receptors stem from a male donor older than 55 with stage III lung adenocarcinoma.

CDR3 sequence (DNA): TGTGCCAGCAGTGAAGTGGCACACTCCTACGAGCAGTACTTC. Translated, it gives CASSEVAHSYEQYF. The chain has TRBV6-1 and TRBJ2-7; D unresolved. CDR1 and CDR2 from the germline V gene are MNHNS and SASEGT. The CDR3 extends over 14 amino acids. The V gene lost 1 base and the J gene lost 0 bases, with 7 bases spanning the gap.

The genes are TRBV28 and TRBJ1-5; no clear D. V gave up 6 bases and J gave up 6 bases, with 12 bases separating them. Germline CDR1 is MDHEN and CDR2 is SYDVKM. The CDR3 is 13 residues long. The CDR3 nucleotides read TGTGCCAGCAGGTACAATTCGGGTCAGCCCCAGCATTTT. It is translated as CASRYNSGQPQHF.

The chain is built from TRBV19 and TRBJ2-1; the D gene is possibly TRBD2 (5 bases). CDR3 size: 14 residues. Germline V lookup: CDR1 LNHDA, CDR2 SQIVND (reference sequence). Between the trimmed V and J ends, which lost 5 bases and 1 base, there was a span of 9 bases. The CDR3 sequence is CASSAGLSYNEQFF. The CDR3 region has the DNA TGTGCCAGTAGTGCGGGCCTTTCCTACAATGAGCAGTTCTTC.

This chain links TRBV28 with TRBJ1-2, with no clear D. V was cut by 6 bases and J by 5 bases, with 10 bases left in between. The CDR3 consists of 12 residues. Per the germline V gene, CDR1 is MDHEN and CDR2 is SYDVKM. DNA for the CDR3: TGTGCCAGCAGGGCTGGATTATATGGCTACACCTTC. Its translation: CASRAGLYGYTF.

The chain links TRBV6-1 to TRBJ1-1; D remains unclear. Germline CDR1 is MNHNS and CDR2 is SASEGT. Trimming pared 2 bases from V and 0 bases from J, leaving 4 bases between. There are 13 residues in the CDR3. The CDR3 sequence: CASSESLNTEAFF. CDR3 DNA sequence: TGTGCCAGCAGTGAATCTTTGAACACTGAAGCTTTCTTT.

The rearrangement uses TRBV11-2 and TRBJ2-1, with D perhaps TRBD1 (5 bases). Germline lookup yields CDR1 SGHAT and CDR2 FQNNGV. The CDR3 runs 15 residues. The V end lost 0 bases, the J end lost 4 bases, and 10 bases lay between the germline ends. The DNA of the CDR3 is TGTGCCAGCAGCTTAGATTGGCAGGGATACAATGAGCAGTTCTTC. Its protein product is CASSLDWQGYNEQFF.

In its sample, this clone was seen a few times. V is TRBV6-6 and J is TRBJ2-7, with a tentative D call TRBD1 (5 bases). V was pared by 7 bases and J by 3 bases, with 22 bases between. Germline CDR1 MNHNY, CDR2 SVGAGI (reference sequence). The CDR3 has 16 amino acids. The CDR3 is CASIERPPTDNYEQYF. The DNA of the CDR3 is TGTGCCAGCATCGAACGACCACCCACGGACAACTACGAGCAGTACTTC.

The chain combines TRBV5-1 with TRBJ1-1; no clear D. Germline V gene data show CDR1 as SGHRS and CDR2 as YFSETQ. V was shortened by 0 bases and J by 1 base, with 10 bases between the two germline ends. The length of the CDR3 is 15 residues. The CDR3 DNA sequence: TGCGCCAGCAGCTTGGCCTCCCGGGGGAACACTGAAGCTTTCTTT. Protein product: CASSLASRGNTEAFF.

The V call is TRBV19, the J call TRBJ2-7; D uncertain. V was clipped by 3 bases and J by 7 bases, with 13 bases between them. Germline V gene lookup returns CDR1 LNHDA and CDR2 SQIVND (reference sequence). This CDR3 is 13 amino acids long. CDR3 bases: TGTGCCAGTAGTATCGACCGTTCGCGGGAGCAGTACTTC. Translation: CASSIDRSREQYF.

This clone was detected a few times. The chain uses TRBV5-1 and TRBJ1-2; TRBD1 matches at 8 bases. The germline CDR1 and CDR2 sequences are SGHRS and YFSETQ. The junction had 19 bases not matched to a gene; V was cut back by 2 bases and J by 4 bases. This CDR3 is built from 19 residues. Here the CDR3 DNA reads TGCGCCAGCAGCTTAGCCGGACAGGGTTTCTCGGTTTCTTTCTATGGCTACACCTTC. Translation gives CASSLAGQGFSVSFYGYTF.

The rearrangement joins TRBV5-6 to TRBJ2-1, with 9 bases fitting TRBD1. The germline gives CDR1 SGHDT, CDR2 YYEEEE. The V gene end was trimmed by 0 bases and the J gene end by 8 bases; junction bases not matched to a gene: 3. The CDR3 loop spans 14 amino acids. CDR3 loop: CASSLAGDRDEQFF. The CDR3 coding sequence is TGTGCCAGCAGCTTGGCGGGGGACAGGGATGAGCAGTTCTTC.

This clone was observed a few times. The CDR3 is CASRESSGVGYTF. DNA of the CDR3: TGTGCCAGCAGAGAGTCGAGTGGAGTTGGCTACACCTTC. This chain joins TRBV2 and TRBJ1-2; D gene ambiguous. The V end lost 6 bases, the J end lost 7 bases, and 15 bases lay between the germline ends. The length of the CDR3 is 13 residues. Germline V gene lookup returns CDR1 SNHLY and CDR2 FYNNEI.

The chain uses TRBV27 and TRBJ1-2, with D maybe TRBD1 (5 bases). V shed 6 bases and J shed 8 bases, with 19 bases lying between them. CDR1 MNHEY and CDR2 SMNVEV come from the germline V gene (reference sequence). CDR3 size: 14 residues. Written as DNA, the CDR3 is TGTGCCAGCAGCCTTCAGGGAAAGGCGGAGGGCTACACCTTC. It encodes CASSLQGKAEGYTF.

The CDR3 DNA is TGTGCCAGCAGTGAATGGGGCAGGCAGTACTTC. Its protein product is CASSEWGRQYF. V and J are TRBV2 and TRBJ2-7, with D tentatively TRBD1 (5 bases). The CDR3 length is 11 residues. V was cut by 2 bases and J by 9 bases, with 8 bases left in between. From germline, CDR1 is SNHLY and CDR2 FYNNEI.

This clone was picked up a small number of times. The J gene is TRBJ2-5, the V gene TRBV18; possibly TRBD1 for D (6 bases). V lost 2 bases and J lost 3, with 13 bases in between. The CDR3 totals 15 residues. Germline V CDR1 and CDR2: KGHSH, LQKENI. The chain's CDR3 is CASSPGGSSKETQYF. CDR3 nucleotide sequence: TGTGCCAGCTCACCAGGGGGCAGCTCAAAAGAGACCCAGTACTTC.

CDR3 nucleotides: TGTGCCAGCTCACCACCGTCTCTGCTTGTAAAGGGTCTCGGCTATGGCTACACCTTC. Translating gives CASSPPSLLVKGLGYGYTF. The chain carries TRBV18 and TRBJ1-2; D remains unclear. The CDR3 is 19 residues long. The germline V gene encodes CDR1 KGHSH and CDR2 LQKENI. Trimming pared 0 bases from V and 4 bases from J, leaving 24 bases between.

J is TRBJ1-5 and V is TRBV4-1; no clear D. In germline, CDR1 is MGHRA, CDR2 YSYEKL. This CDR3 has 15 residues. The V end lost 1 base, the J end lost 2 bases, and 9 bases lay between the germline ends. The CDR3 DNA follows: TGCGCCAGCAGCCAAGGACCCGGGCGCAATCAGCCCCAGCATTTT. Its protein is CASSQGPGRNQPQHF.

The chain is built from TRBV7-9 and TRBJ1-4, with 12 bases fitting TRBD1. The germline CDR1 and CDR2 sequences are SEHNR and FQNEAQ (reference sequence). V dropped 2 bases and J dropped 8; count of bases not matched to a gene: 6. The CDR3 totals 16 residues. In DNA form, the CDR3 reads TGTGCCAGCAGCTTACCGACCGGGACAGGGGGCGAAAAACTGTTTTTT. Its translation: CASSLPTGTGGEKLFF.

The chain is built from TRBV5-1 and TRBJ1-1; no clear D gene. V was trimmed by 0 bases and J by 4 bases, leaving 7 bases between them. Germline V gene lookup returns CDR1 SGHRS and CDR2 YFSETQ. The CDR3 is made up of 13 amino acids. CDR3 sequence (DNA): TGCGCCAGCAGCTTGGAACCAGCCACTGAAGCTTTCTTT. It translates to CASSLEPATEAFF.

The V call is TRBV15, the J call TRBJ1-1; D might be TRBD1 (5 bases). CDR1 and CDR2 (germline): LNHNV, YYDKDF (reference sequence). Trimming left V 4 bases short and J 8 bases short, with 23 bases between. This CDR3 comprises 16 residues. The CDR3 DNA is TGTGCCACCAGCACCGGGGGGGGGACCGCGGGGCCCGAAGCTTTCTTT. As protein: CATSTGGGTAGPEAFF.

The chain uses TRBV5-6 and TRBJ2-7, with 8 bases that match TRBD2. With V trimmed by 3 bases and J by 3 bases, 5 bases remained unmatched. Germline loops: CDR1 SGHDT, CDR2 YYEEEE. The CDR3 runs to 14 residues. The CDR3 region has the DNA TGTGCCAGCAGCTCCGGGACTAGGTTCTACGAGCAGTACTTC. Translation gives CASSSGTRFYEQYF.

The chain uses TRBV2 and TRBJ2-5; D not certain. CDR1 is SNHLY and CDR2 is FYNNEI in the germline V gene. CDR3 length: 13 residues. Trimming pared 7 bases from V and 9 bases from J, leaving 18 bases between. The CDR3 region is CASILAAVGAQYF. The CDR3 nucleotides read TGTGCCAGCATCTTGGCAGCCGTTGGGGCCCAGTACTTC.

This clone was counted between two and nine times. This sequence joins TRBV27 and TRBJ1-1; D not resolved. The CDR3 length is 13 residues. The V gene's germline CDR1 is MNHEY and CDR2 SMNVEV (reference sequence). Trimming stripped 2 bases from V and 3 bases from J, with 7 bases between. CDR3 nucleotides: TGTGCCAGCAGTTTAGGCCGGTACACTGAAGCTTTCTTT. Protein: CASSLGRYTEAFF.

The table lists this clone with a few counts. This sequence joins TRBV28 and TRBJ1-1; D uncertain. Trimming removed 5 bases from V and 3 bases from J, with 13 bases in between. Germline V gene data show CDR1 as MDHEN and CDR2 as SYDVKM. The CDR3 contains 14 residues. CDR3 coding DNA: TGTGCCAGCAGTAGATCGCTTGCGGACACTGAAGCTTTCTTT. It codes for CASSRSLADTEAFF.

The V gene is TRBV29-1, the J gene TRBJ2-7; 9 nucleotides align to TRBD1. CDR1 is SQVTM, CDR2 ANQGSEA, per germline. V trimming: 7 bases; J trimming: 9 bases; junction bases outside the gene matches: 7. The CDR3 contains 11 residues. CDR3 amino acids: CSATTGGWQYF. CDR3 DNA: TGCAGCGCAACTACAGGGGGCTGGCAGTACTTC.

The rearrangement joins TRBV2 to TRBJ2-3, with D possibly TRBD2 on 5 matching bases. The CDR3 sequence is 15 residues long. Trimming removed 4 bases from V and 0 bases from J, with 11 bases in between. Germline V CDR1 and CDR2: SNHLY, FYNNEI. In nucleotides, the CDR3 is TGTGCCAGCAGTGCAACCCGGGATAGCACAGATACGCAGTATTTT. Protein product: CASSATRDSTDTQYF.

The chain recombines TRBV5-1 with TRBJ2-2; 9 bases agree with TRBD2. The CDR3 runs 15 residues. The germline V gene has CDR1 SGHRS and CDR2 YFSETQ. J lost 4 bases, V lost 5 bases, and 6 bases had no gene match. The CDR3 spells CASSIAGAFTGELFF. Written as DNA, the CDR3 is TGCGCCAGCAGTATAGCGGGGGCGTTCACCGGGGAGCTGTTTTTT.

The V and J genes are TRBV6-1 and TRBJ1-2; perhaps TRBD1 as D (6 bases). The CDR3 spans 14 residues. Germline V gene lookup returns CDR1 MNHNS and CDR2 SASEGT. V was cut by 5 bases and J by 8 bases, with 18 bases left in between. DNA of the CDR3: TGTGCCAGCAGTCCGGGACACCCTGCTGAGGGCTACACCTTC. It yields the protein CASSPGHPAEGYTF.

V gene TRBV30 combines with J gene TRBJ1-2, with a tentative D call TRBD1 (6 bases). There are 15 residues in the CDR3. The V gene's germline CDR1 is GTSNPN and CDR2 SVGIG (reference sequence). V was cut by 0 bases and J by 8 bases, with 19 bases left in between. CDR3 residues: CAWSVRGGIGSGYTF. The CDR3 nucleotides are TGTGCCTGGAGTGTACGAGGGGGAATCGGCTCCGGCTACACCTTC.

The J gene is TRBJ1-2, the V gene TRBV7-9; 8 bases align to TRBD1. CDR1 is SEHNR, CDR2 FQNEAQ, per germline (reference sequence). This CDR3 contains 15 residues. J lost 4 bases, V lost 5 bases, and 9 bases had no gene match. Here the CDR3 reads CASSRSGGSFYGYTF. In DNA form, the CDR3 reads TGTGCCAGCAGCAGATCAGGGGGCTCTTTCTATGGCTACACCTTC.

V usage is TRBV18 and J usage is TRBJ2-3; no definite D call. Germline values: CDR1 KGHSH, CDR2 LQKENI. The V end was cut by 3 bases, the J end by 2 bases, with 6 bases between. This CDR3 spans 13 amino acids. The CDR3: CASSPMYTDTQYF. The CDR3 DNA follows: TGTGCCAGCTCACCGATGTACACAGATACGCAGTATTTT. The full variable domain, in which reference TRBV18 and TRBJ2-3 provide the parts outside the CDR3, is NAGVMQNPRHLVRRRGQEARLRCSPMKGHSHVYWYRQLPEEGLKFMVYLQKENIIDESGMPKERFSAEFPKEGPSILRIQQVVRGDSAAYFCASSPMYTDTQYFGPGTRLTVL.

This clone has only a few counts. Written as DNA, the CDR3 is TGTGCCAGCAGCCTGGACCGGACAGATACGCAGTATTTT. It encodes CASSLDRTDTQYF. This rearrangement joins TRBV7-3 to TRBJ2-3; D call uncertain. CDR1 is SGHTA and CDR2 is FQGTGA in the germline V gene. The length of the CDR3 is 13 residues. V lost 5 bases, J lost 3 bases, and 9 bases lay in between. Supplemented by reference TRBV7-3 and TRBJ2-3, the full variable domain reads GAGVSQTPSNKVTEKGKYVELRCDPISGHTALYWYRQSLGQGPEFLIYFQGTGAADDSGLPNDRFFAVRPEGSVSTLKIQRTERGDSAVYLCASSLDRTDTQYFGPGTRLTVL.